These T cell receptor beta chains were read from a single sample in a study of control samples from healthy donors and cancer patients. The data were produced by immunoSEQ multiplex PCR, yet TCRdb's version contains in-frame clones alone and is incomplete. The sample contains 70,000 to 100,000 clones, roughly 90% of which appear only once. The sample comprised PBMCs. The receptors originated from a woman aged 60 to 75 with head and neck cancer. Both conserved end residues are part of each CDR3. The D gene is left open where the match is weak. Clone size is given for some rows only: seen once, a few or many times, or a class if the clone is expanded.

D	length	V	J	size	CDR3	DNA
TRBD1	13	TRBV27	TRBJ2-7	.	CASSWTGDYEQYF	TGTGCCAGCAGTTGGACAGGAGACTACGAGCAGTACTTC
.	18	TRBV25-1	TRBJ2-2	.	CASSDLSSVWGFAGELFF	TGTGCCAGCAGTGATCTCAGTTCCGTATGGGGGTTCGCCGGGGAGCTGTTTTTT
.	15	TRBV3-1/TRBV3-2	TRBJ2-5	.	CASNLLSGVGKTQYF	TGTGCCAGCAACCTATTATCGGGAGTTGGGAAGACCCAGTACTTC
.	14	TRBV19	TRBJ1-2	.	CASSIVADEYGYTF	TGTGCCAGTAGTATAGTTGCGGACGAATATGGCTACACCTTC
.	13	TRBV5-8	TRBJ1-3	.	CASSLEIRHTIYF	TGTGCCAGCAGCCTAGAGATCAGGCACACCATATATTTT
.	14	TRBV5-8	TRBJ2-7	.	CASSPETGSYEQYF	TGTGCCAGCAGCCCAGAGACTGGGTCCTACGAGCAGTACTTC
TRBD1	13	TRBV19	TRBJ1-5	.	CASSEQGTQPQHF	TGTGCCAGTAGTGAACAGGGGACTCAGCCCCAGCATTTT
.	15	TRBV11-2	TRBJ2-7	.	CASSFNPGRKYEQYF	TGTGCCAGCAGCTTTAACCCGGGACGGAAATACGAGCAGTACTTC
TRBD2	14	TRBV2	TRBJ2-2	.	CASMAGEVTGELFF	TGTGCCAGCATGGCGGGAGAGGTCACCGGGGAGCTGTTTTTT
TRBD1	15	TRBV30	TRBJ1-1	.	CAWSKISGGGTEAFF	TGTGCCTGGAGTAAGATATCAGGGGGCGGTACTGAAGCTTTCTTT
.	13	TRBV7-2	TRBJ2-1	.	CASSPNREDEQFF	TGTGCCAGCAGCCCGAACAGGGAGGATGAGCAGTTCTTC
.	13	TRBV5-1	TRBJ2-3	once	CASSPGAGDTQYF	TGCGCCAGCAGCCCTGGGGCAGGAGATACGCAGTATTTT
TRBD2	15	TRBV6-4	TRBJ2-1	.	CASSAVTAGHNEQFF	TGTGCCAGCAGTGCAGTAACAGCGGGACACAATGAGCAGTTCTTC
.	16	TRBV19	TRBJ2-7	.	CASSPSEQPRTIEQYF	TGTGCCAGTAGTCCTTCGGAACAGCCAAGGACGATCGAGCAGTACTTC
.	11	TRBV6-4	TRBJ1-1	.	CASSEPGTAFF	TGTGCCAGCAGCGAACCGGGTACGGCTTTCTTT
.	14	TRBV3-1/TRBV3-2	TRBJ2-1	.	CASSLGLFYNEQFF	TGTGCCAGCAGCCTGGGACTCTTTTACAATGAGCAGTTCTTC
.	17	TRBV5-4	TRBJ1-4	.	CASSLNEGGRTNEKLFF	TGTGCCAGCAGCTTGAATGAAGGGGGGAGAACTAATGAAAAACTGTTTTTT
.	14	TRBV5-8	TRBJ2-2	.	CASSLVGGTGELFF	TGTGCCAGCAGTCTCGTCGGGGGTACCGGGGAGCTGTTTTTT
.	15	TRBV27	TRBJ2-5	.	CASSLNLGAQETQYF	TGTGCCAGCAGTCTTAACCTAGGGGCCCAAGAGACCCAGTACTTC
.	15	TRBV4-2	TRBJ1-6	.	CASSAGLQTGSPLHF	TGTGCCAGCAGCGCGGGCCTCCAAACGGGTTCACCCCTCCACTTT
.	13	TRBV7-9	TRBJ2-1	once	CASSRRGVVEQFF	TGTGCCAGCAGCCGACGCGGGGTGGTTGAGCAGTTCTTC
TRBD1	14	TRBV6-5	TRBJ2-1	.	CASSIGTGDNEQFF	TGTGCCAGCAGTATTGGGACAGGGGACAATGAGCAGTTCTTC
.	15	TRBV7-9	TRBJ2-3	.	CASSLGRTNTDTQYF	TGTGCCAGCAGCTTAGGTCGGACAAACACAGATACGCAGTATTTT
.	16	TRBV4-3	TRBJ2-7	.	CASSESGADTSYEQYF	TGCGCCAGCAGCGAAAGTGGGGCAGATACCTCCTACGAGCAGTACTTC
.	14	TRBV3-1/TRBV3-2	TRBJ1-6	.	CASREEAENSPLHF	TGTGCCAGCAGAGAGGAAGCGGAGAATTCACCCCTCCACTTT
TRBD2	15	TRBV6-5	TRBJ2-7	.	CASSYSELAGEEQYF	TGTGCCAGCAGTTACTCGGAGCTAGCGGGAGAAGAGCAGTACTTC
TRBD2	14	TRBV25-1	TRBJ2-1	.	CASSGTSGSNEQFF	TGTGCCAGCAGTGGGACTAGCGGGAGCAATGAGCAGTTCTTC
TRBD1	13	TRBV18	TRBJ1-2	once	CASSIDRVYGYTF	TGTGCCAGCTCTATCGACAGGGTCTATGGCTACACCTTC
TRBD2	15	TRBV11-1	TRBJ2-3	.	CASSQGLAGADTQYF	TGTGCCAGCAGCCAGGGACTAGCGGGAGCAGATACGCAGTATTTT
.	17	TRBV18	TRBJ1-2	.	CASSLAGDPGPNYGYTF	TGTGCCAGCTCACTGGCTGGGGACCCGGGACCTAACTATGGCTACACCTTC
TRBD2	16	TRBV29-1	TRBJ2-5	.	CSVPGRAGTYQETQYF	TGCAGCGTTCCCGGTAGAGCGGGAACATACCAAGAGACCCAGTACTTC
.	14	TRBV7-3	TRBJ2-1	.	CASSPRAQGSEQFF	TGTGCCAGCAGCCCCAGGGCACAGGGCAGCGAGCAGTTCTTC
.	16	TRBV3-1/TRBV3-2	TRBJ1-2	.	CASSRSGQLANYGYTF	TGTGCCAGCAGCAGATCCGGACAGTTAGCTAACTATGGCTACACCTTC
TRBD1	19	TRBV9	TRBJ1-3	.	CASSVGHPTGMFSGNTIYF	TGTGCCAGCAGCGTAGGTCACCCGACAGGGATGTTCTCTGGAAACACCATATATTTT
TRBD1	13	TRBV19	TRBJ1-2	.	CASSPGQGYGYTF	TGTGCCAGTAGCCCGGGACAGGGCTATGGCTACACCTTC
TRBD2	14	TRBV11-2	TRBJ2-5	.	CASSVLAGVETQYF	TGTGCCAGCAGCGTATTAGCGGGAGTCGAGACCCAGTACTTC
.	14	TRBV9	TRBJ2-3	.	CASSVRSLSDTQYF	TGTGCCAGCAGCGTAAGGAGTTTATCAGATACGCAGTATTTT
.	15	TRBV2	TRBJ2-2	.	CASSVTGANTGELFF	TGTGCCAGCAGTGTTACAGGCGCGAACACCGGGGAGCTGTTTTTT
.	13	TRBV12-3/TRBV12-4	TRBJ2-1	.	CASSFRVYNEQFF	TGTGCCAGCAGTTTCCGGGTCTACAATGAGCAGTTCTTC
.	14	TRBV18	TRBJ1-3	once	CASSPDGLGNTIYF	TGTGCCAGCTCACCGGACGGGCTGGGAAACACCATATATTTT
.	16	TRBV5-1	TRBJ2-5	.	CASSLDLSSRQETQYF	TGCGCCAGCAGCTTGGATTTAAGCAGTCGCCAAGAGACCCAGTACTTC
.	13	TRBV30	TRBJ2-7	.	CAWSGGFSYEQYF	TGTGCCTGGAGTGGCGGATTCTCCTACGAGCAGTACTTC
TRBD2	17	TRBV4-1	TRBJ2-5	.	CASSSQWTSGKQETQYF	TGCGCCAGCAGCTCCCAGTGGACTAGCGGTAAACAAGAGACCCAGTACTTC
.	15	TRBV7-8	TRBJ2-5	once	CASSLGTQNQETQYF	TGTGCCAGCAGCTTAGGGACTCAGAATCAAGAGACCCAGTACTTC
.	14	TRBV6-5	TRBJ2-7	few	CASTMASGDYEQYF	TGTGCCAGCACCATGGCTAGTGGGGACTACGAGCAGTACTTC
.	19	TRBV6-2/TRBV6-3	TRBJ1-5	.	CASSRWAGPTLSSNQPQHF	TGTGCCAGCAGCCGGTGGGCAGGGCCCACCTTATCGAGCAATCAGCCCCAGCATTTT
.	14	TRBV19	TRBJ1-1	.	CASMSSPRETEAFF	TGTGCCAGTATGTCGAGTCCCAGGGAAACTGAAGCTTTCTTT
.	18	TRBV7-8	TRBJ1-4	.	CASSITGRRVESNEKLFF	TGTGCCAGCAGCATCACCGGGAGAAGGGTAGAGTCTAATGAAAAACTGTTTTTT
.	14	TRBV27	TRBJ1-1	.	CASSFYGAVTEAFF	TGTGCCAGCAGTTTTTATGGGGCTGTGACTGAAGCTTTCTTT
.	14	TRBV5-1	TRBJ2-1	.	CASSFQRTSDEQFF	TGCGCCAGCAGCTTTCAGCGCACGTCCGATGAGCAGTTCTTC